These 9 T cell receptor beta chains share one sample of origin, sequenced in a study of cytomegalovirus exposure and HLA in healthy donors. 60 Vbeta and 13 Jbeta primers were used in PCR. TCRdb's copy holds only in-frame clones and misses some; the assay was immunoSEQ multiplex PCR. Among 150,000 to 200,000 clones listed, roughly 77% were seen once. Sequenced: PBMCs. These receptors were obtained from a young man in good health and CMV-seropositive.

The chain joins TRBV1 to TRBJ2-1; TRBD1 is the table's D call and was not checked against the DNA. TRBV1 is designated a pseudogene. This CDR3 has 15 amino acids. The CDR3 DNA follows: TGCACCAGCAGCCCCCACCGGACAGGAAGCAATGAGCAGTTCTTC. Translated, it gives CTSSPHRTGSNEQFF.

This clone was seen a single time. The chain joins TRBV30 to TRBJ2-7; 8 positions match TRBD2. The CDR3 spans 13 residues. The germline CDR1 and CDR2 sequences are GTSNPN and SVGIG (reference sequence). V lost 4 bases and J lost 5; bases outside the gene matches: 7. In DNA form, the CDR3 reads TGTGCCTGGACTGCCGGGAGGGCCCACGAGCAGTACTTC. It translates to CAWTAGRAHEQYF.

The chain carries TRBV10-2 and TRBJ2-7; 8 bases are a match to TRBD2. Germline V gene lookup returns CDR1 WSHSY and CDR2 SAAADI. V was pared by 4 bases and J by 9 bases, with 8 bases of the junction left unmatched. The CDR3 covers 13 residues. The CDR3 sequence: CASSVRTSSLQYF. The CDR3 coding sequence is TGCGCCAGCAGTGTAAGGACTAGCTCTTTGCAGTACTTC.

The J gene is TRBJ2-3, the V gene TRBV18; 8 nucleotides agree with TRBD2. This CDR3 contains 15 residues. The J segment lost 8 bases and the V segment lost 0 bases, leaving 7 bases of the junction unmatched. Germline-derived CDR1 and CDR2 are KGHSH and LQKENI. DNA of the CDR3: TGTGCCAGCTCACCACCCCCCCAGCGGGAGATTACGCAGTATTTT. It encodes CASSPPPQREITQYF.

The rearrangement joins TRBV19 to TRBJ1-2; D is unclear. The V gene's germline CDR1 is LNHDA and CDR2 SQIVND (reference sequence). Trimming cost V 3 bases and J 8 bases, with 13 bases left between them. The CDR3 runs 13 residues. CDR3 nucleotide sequence: TGTGCCAGTAGTATGGTCGGGGAGTGGGGCTACACCTTC. It yields the protein CASSMVGEWGYTF.

The chain combines TRBV28 with TRBJ2-7, with TRBD1 identical over 7 bases. J was trimmed by 3 bases and V by 4 bases; bases with no gene match: 9. Germline V lookup: CDR1 MDHEN, CDR2 SYDVKM. The CDR3 is made up of 15 amino acids. The CDR3 sequence is CASSWTGTDVYEQYF. CDR3 in DNA: TGTGCCAGCAGTTGGACCGGGACAGATGTCTACGAGCAGTACTTC.

Turning to this clone: A read error may account for a junction end that differs from germline. The V gene is TRBV7-9, the J gene TRBJ1-2; possible D gene TRBD1, 5 bases. The CDR3 contains 14 residues. The V gene's germline CDR1 is SEHNR and CDR2 FQNEAQ (reference sequence). In nucleotides, the CDR3 is TGTTCCAGCAGCTCGTCGGGGGGACTCTATGGCTACACCTTC. Its protein is CSSSSSGGLYGYTF.

The chain employs TRBV7-6 and TRBJ2-3; D uncertain. From germline, CDR1 is SGHVS and CDR2 FNYEAQ. The CDR3 spans 12 residues. The germline V and J ends were trimmed by 4 bases and 4 bases, with 6 bases remaining between them. The CDR3 region is CASSSVADTQYF. CDR3 coding DNA: TGTGCCAGCAGCTCGGTGGCAGATACGCAGTATTTT.

A few counts support this clone. V gene TRBV6-5 combines with J gene TRBJ2-1; TRBD1 aligns across 10 bases. With V trimmed by 5 bases and J by 7 bases, 8 bases remained unmatched. Germline assignment: CDR1 MNHEY and CDR2 SVGAGI. The CDR3 has 15 residues. The CDR3 nucleotides are TGTGCCAGCAGTCCGGGGACAGGGGCCACAAATGAGCAGTTCTTC. Translating it yields CASSPGTGATNEQFF.